This TCR beta chain was sequenced during a study of cytomegalovirus exposure and HLA in healthy donors. In the PCR, 60 Vbeta and 13 Jbeta primers were used. Sequenced by immunoSEQ multiplex PCR; TCRdb stores in-frame clones only, minus some. The sample contains fewer than 120,000 clones, roughly 80% of which appear only once. CDR1 is MDHEN and CDR2 is SYDVKM in the germline V gene. V lost 7 bases and J lost 1, with 8 bases in between. The CDR3 has 13 amino acids. This clone has just a few counts. The V and J genes are TRBV28 and TRBJ1-5, with D unresolved. Sequenced material: PBMCs. This sequence originates from a man aged 25 to 40 in good health and CMV-seropositive. The CDR3 protein is CASTYTSNQPQHF. The CDR3 DNA reads as TGTGCCAGCACATACACCAGCAATCAGCCCCAGCATTTT.